Shown below are 23 T cell receptor beta chains from a single sample sequenced in a study of Tregs in tolerant kidney transplant recipients. Repertoires were generated with immunoSEQ multiplex PCR, while TCRdb's copy carries only in-frame clones and drops some. The sample includes 95,000 to 120,000 clones, 90% of them seen just once. Sequenced here: CD4+ T cells from blood, sampled before the transplant. The source is a human donor who received a combined kidney and bone marrow transplant.

The V call is TRBV7-9, the J call TRBJ2-7, with 11 bases identical to TRBD1. The V and J ends lost 1 base and 2 bases, in that order; junction bases with no gene match: 1. The V gene's germline CDR1 is SEHNR and CDR2 FQNEAQ (reference sequence). This CDR3 has 15 amino acids. CDR3 residues: CASSLEGQGAYEQYF. The CDR3 DNA is TGTGCCAGCAGCTTAGAGGGACAGGGGGCCTACGAGCAGTACTTC.

This chain connects TRBV27 to TRBJ2-1; 9 bases map to TRBD2. The CDR3 totals 17 residues. With 4 bases clipped from V and 4 bases from J, the junction kept 11 bases outside the gene matches. Germline V gene lookup returns CDR1 MNHEY and CDR2 SMNVEV (reference sequence). In nucleotides, the CDR3 is TGTGCCAGCAGTTCCCCCCCGCTAGCGGGATGGTACAATGAGCAGTTCTTC. Translated, it gives CASSSPPLAGWYNEQFF.

The CDR3 nucleotides read TGCGCCAGCAGCTTGGGCGGGGCACAAGAGACCCAGTACTTC. Translated: CASSLGGAQETQYF. The chain combines TRBV5-1 with TRBJ2-5; D may be TRBD2 (6 bases). The germline V and J ends were trimmed by 0 bases and 2 bases, with 8 bases remaining between them. Germline CDR1 reads SGHRS; CDR2 reads YFSETQ. This CDR3 has 14 residues.

J is TRBJ2-7 and V is TRBV18; TRBD1 is a possible D gene (5 bases). V was clipped by 1 base and J by 0 bases, with 13 bases between them. Germline values: CDR1 KGHSH, CDR2 LQKENI. This CDR3 has 16 residues. The CDR3 sequence is CASSPQAAGNSYEQYF. The CDR3, as DNA: TGTGCCAGCTCACCACAAGCTGCAGGGAACTCCTACGAGCAGTACTTC.

The chain has TRBV7-9 and TRBJ2-5; 10 nucleotides line up with TRBD2. Germline lookup yields CDR1 SEHNR and CDR2 FQNEAQ (reference sequence). The CDR3 is 14 residues long. Trimming cost V 6 bases and J 4 bases; bases outside gene matches: 5. This chain's CDR3 is CASRIASGGETQYF. DNA of the CDR3: TGTGCCAGCAGAATCGCTAGCGGGGGAGAGACCCAGTACTTC.

This clone was seen a few times. This sequence joins TRBV10-1 and TRBJ2-7; 9 bases are shared with TRBD1. The CDR3 totals 15 residues. J lost 6 bases, V lost 2 bases, and 8 bases had no gene match. Germline CDR1 is WNHNN and CDR2 is SYGVQD (reference sequence). CDR3 nucleotide sequence: TGCGCCAGCAGTGAGGGGGACAGGGAGACGGGCGAGCAGTACTTC. It translates to CASSEGDRETGEQYF.

The rearrangement joins TRBV5-1 to TRBJ1-1, with D possibly TRBD1 on 6 matching bases. The germline CDR1 and CDR2 sequences are SGHRS and YFSETQ. The CDR3 runs 15 residues. V was shortened by 0 bases and J by 5 bases, with 14 bases between the two germline ends. Written as DNA, the CDR3 is TGCGCCAGCAGCTTGGCACCAGGGGAGGGGACTGAAGCTTTCTTT. This encodes CASSLAPGEGTEAFF.

The chain is built from TRBV11-2 and TRBJ1-1; TRBD1 might be the D (5 bases). The CDR3 runs to 14 residues. Germline CDR1 is SGHAT and CDR2 is FQNNGV. Between the trimmed V and J ends, which lost 0 bases and 3 bases, there was a span of 8 bases. CDR3 coding DNA: TGTGCCAGCAGCTTAGAGGGCAGGGACACTGAAGCTTTCTTT. Its protein product is CASSLEGRDTEAFF.

The chain carries TRBV7-2 and TRBJ2-2; tentative D call: TRBD2 (5 bases). V lost 2 bases and J lost 5, with 9 bases in between. This CDR3 region has 14 residues. CDR1 SGHTA and CDR2 FQGNSA come from the germline V gene. The DNA for the CDR3 is TGTGCCAGCAGCTTACTCTCGGGGACCGGGGAGCTGTTTTTT. Amino acid sequence: CASSLLSGTGELFF.

The chain uses TRBV25-1 and TRBJ1-6, with D possibly being TRBD1 (6 bases). The CDR3 is made up of 15 amino acids. In germline, CDR1 is MGHDK, CDR2 SYGVNS. Trimming shortened V by 5 bases and J by 4 bases, and 12 bases separated the two germline ends. CDR3 DNA sequence: TGTGCCAGCAGTCAACGGGACATTTATAATTCACCCCTCCACTTT. Protein sequence: CASSQRDIYNSPLHF.

The table lists this clone with a count of one. This sequence joins TRBV9 and TRBJ2-7; the D is unclear. The CDR3 length is 15 residues. Trimming removed 0 bases at V and 5 bases at J, with 15 bases between. Germline CDR1 is SGDLS and CDR2 is YYNGEE. This CDR3 is CASSVGQAKMDEQYF. Written as DNA, the CDR3 is TGTGCCAGCAGCGTAGGTCAGGCAAAGATGGACGAGCAGTACTTC.

This clone was seen more than once but under ten times. The rearrangement uses TRBV30 and TRBJ1-5; D uncertain. This CDR3 has 12 residues. V was trimmed by 4 bases and J by 2 bases, leaving 6 bases between them. Per germline, CDR1 GTSNPN and CDR2 SVGIG (reference sequence). This CDR3 is CAWNRRNQPQHF. The CDR3 region has the DNA TGTGCCTGGAACAGACGCAATCAGCCCCAGCATTTT.

The J gene is TRBJ2-2, the V gene TRBV29-1; no firm D call. CDR1 SQVTM and CDR2 ANQGSEA come from the germline V gene. V lost 3 bases and J lost 2, with 10 bases in between. The CDR3 totals 14 residues. DNA for the CDR3: TGCAGCGTTGAGTCACGGGTAAACACCGGGGAGCTGTTTTTT. It specifies CSVESRVNTGELFF.

The rearrangement uses TRBV9 and TRBJ2-3; D perhaps matches TRBD2 (6 bases). This CDR3 has 15 amino acids. Germline lookup yields CDR1 SGDLS and CDR2 YYNGEE. V was pared by 0 bases and J by 5 bases, with 13 bases between. The CDR3: CASSVAGRQVDTQYF. The CDR3 nucleotides are TGTGCCAGCAGCGTAGCGGGGAGGCAGGTAGATACGCAGTATTTT.

The chain is built from TRBV18 and TRBJ1-1, with a tentative D call TRBD1 (6 bases). CDR3 length: 15 residues. Trimming took 0 bases from V and 5 from J, leaving 13 bases between them. Germline-derived CDR1 and CDR2 are KGHSH and LQKENI. CDR3 DNA: TGTGCCAGCTCACCACCTGCAGGGGCTTTTACTGAAGCTTTCTTT. It specifies CASSPPAGAFTEAFF.

By sample fraction, this clone is medium-sized. The CDR3 protein is CAISELGQTNTGELFF. DNA of the CDR3: TGTGCCATCAGTGAGTTGGGACAGACGAACACCGGGGAGCTGTTTTTT. V gene TRBV10-3 combines with J gene TRBJ2-2; TRBD1 matches 7 bases. In germline, CDR1 is ENHRY, CDR2 SYGVKD. The CDR3 spans 16 residues. V shed 1 base, J shed 0 bases, and the junction held 2 bases outside the gene matches.

The gene calls are TRBV7-2 and TRBJ2-7, with D maybe TRBD2 (5 bases). The CDR3 is 13 amino acids. The V gene lost 5 bases and the J gene lost 3 bases, with 11 bases spanning the gap. CDR1 SGHTA and CDR2 FQGNSA come from the germline V gene. The CDR3 DNA reads TGTGCCAGCAGCAGAGAGGACTTCTACGAGCAGTACTTC. Amino acid sequence: CASSREDFYEQYF.

This clone was seen a single time. This sequence joins TRBV5-4 and TRBJ1-1; D is unclear. Trimming took 4 bases from V and 1 from J, leaving 11 bases between them. Germline V lookup: CDR1 SGHNT, CDR2 YYREEE (reference sequence). The CDR3 is made up of 14 amino acids. Here the CDR3 DNA reads TGTGCCAGCAGCCCGGTGTTGTGGAACACTGAAGCTTTCTTT. It encodes CASSPVLWNTEAFF.

V is TRBV5-1 and J is TRBJ2-5; 8 bases are a match to TRBD2. The length of the CDR3 is 15 residues. The germline CDR1 and CDR2 sequences are SGHRS and YFSETQ. V shed 4 bases and J 2 bases; nucleotides not matched to a gene: 7. The CDR3 loop is CASSDGVAGQETQYF. For the CDR3, the DNA is TGCGCCAGCAGCGACGGAGTAGCGGGGCAAGAGACCCAGTACTTC.

The genes are TRBV28 and TRBJ1-1; 8 nucleotides match TRBD1. The CDR3 is made up of 18 amino acids. The trim removed 3 bases at V and 1 base at J, leaving 13 bases unmatched. The germline V gene has CDR1 MDHEN and CDR2 SYDVKM. The CDR3 is CASSLAGSGGGRNTEAFF. CDR3 nucleotides: TGTGCCAGCAGTTTGGCAGGGTCAGGGGGCGGGAGGAACACTGAAGCTTTCTTT.

The table lists this clone with a count of one. The chain carries TRBV28 and TRBJ2-7; D is perhaps TRBD2 (6 bases). Germline CDR1 reads MDHEN; CDR2 reads SYDVKM. Trimming removed 2 bases from V and 7 bases from J, with 12 bases in between. There are 13 residues in the CDR3. CDR3 in amino acids: CASSLGGIGEQYF. In DNA form, the CDR3 reads TGTGCCAGCAGTTTAGGAGGGATCGGGGAGCAGTACTTC.

The V and J genes are TRBV4-3 and TRBJ2-3; tentatively, D is TRBD1 (5 bases). The V gene's germline CDR1 is LGHNA and CDR2 YSLEER. There are 16 residues in the CDR3. Trimming stripped 0 bases from V and 4 bases from J, with 14 bases between. This chain's CDR3 is CASSQEDSKGPDTQYF. In DNA form, the CDR3 reads TGCGCCAGCAGCCAAGAAGATTCTAAGGGGCCAGATACGCAGTATTTT.

The rearrangement uses TRBV11-2 and TRBJ2-2, with D uncertain. This CDR3 spans 14 amino acids. Germline values: CDR1 SGHAT, CDR2 FQNNGV. V dropped 5 bases and J dropped 4 bases, with 11 bases sitting between them. The CDR3, as DNA: TGTGCCAGCAGCCCGCCGGTGAGCACCGGGGAGCTGTTTTTT. Amino acid sequence: CASSPPVSTGELFF.